Included here is one TCR beta chain sequence, with context. CDR1 and CDR2 from the germline V gene are SGHTA and FQGNSA. Trimming cost V 1 base and J 0 bases, with 17 bases left between them. This CDR3 spans 18 amino acids. This sample is part of a study of cytomegalovirus exposure and HLA in healthy donors. The wider study: Among roughly 190 million T cells, an earlier analysis found 117 million unique TCR beta sequences.

The donors gave bone marrow, and they were healthy. With 60 Vbeta and 13 Jbeta primers, the PCR was carried out. Assay: immunoSEQ multiplex PCR; the TCRdb copy retains only in-frame clones and omits some. Here the sample spans about 190,000 clones, 75% to 90% being singletons. V is TRBV7-2 and J is TRBJ2-3; a weak D match, TRBD1 (6 bases). The source material was PBMCs. This sequence originates from a boy aged 2 to 10 in good health and CMV-seronegative. The CDR3 nucleotides read TGTGCCAGCAGCTTAGACCTCCTCACAGGGCCTAGCACAGATACGCAGTATTTT. This encodes CASSLDLLTGPSTDTQYF.